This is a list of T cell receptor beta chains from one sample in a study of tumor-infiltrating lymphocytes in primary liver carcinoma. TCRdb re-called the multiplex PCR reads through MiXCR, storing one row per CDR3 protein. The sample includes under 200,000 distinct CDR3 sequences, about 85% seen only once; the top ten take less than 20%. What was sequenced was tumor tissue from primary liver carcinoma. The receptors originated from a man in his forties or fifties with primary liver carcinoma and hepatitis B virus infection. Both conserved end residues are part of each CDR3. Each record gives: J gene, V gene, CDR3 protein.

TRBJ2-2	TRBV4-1	CASSHQGEGPGELFF
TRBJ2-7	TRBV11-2	CASSSLTGASLEQYF
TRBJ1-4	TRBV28	CASSLIALVNTGVQNGKLFF
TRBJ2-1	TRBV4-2	CTSSQASGLHNEQFF
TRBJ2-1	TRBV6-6	CPSRPHIESSYNEQFF
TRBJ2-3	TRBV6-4	CASAAPKSTDKQYF
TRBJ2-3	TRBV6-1	CANDVVYTQYF
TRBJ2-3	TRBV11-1	CASSLETAGGTDTQYF
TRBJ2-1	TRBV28	CVSSFTGEYKEQFF
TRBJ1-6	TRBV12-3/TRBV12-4	CASSADRQYPPLHF
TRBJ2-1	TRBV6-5	CASSHGTGWGNEQFF
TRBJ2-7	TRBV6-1	CASSETYNLGHYF
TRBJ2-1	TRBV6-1	CASSVKLTYSEQIF
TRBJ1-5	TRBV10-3	CAISERGINQPQHF
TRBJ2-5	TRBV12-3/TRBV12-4	CASSLVQGETQYF
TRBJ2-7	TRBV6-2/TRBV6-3	CASSYEPRGSYEQYF
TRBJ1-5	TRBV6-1	CASSGRQGINNQPKHF
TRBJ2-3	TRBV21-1	CARPITGDTQYF
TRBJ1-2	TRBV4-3	CASRQSPGGSYGYTF
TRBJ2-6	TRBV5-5	CASSLGMYYGANVLTF
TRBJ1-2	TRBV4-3	CASNQDYRQGRIYGYTF
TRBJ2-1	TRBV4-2	CASSHAGGQVNNEQFF
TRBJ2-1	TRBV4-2	CANSQELETNEQIF
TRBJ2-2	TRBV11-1	CASCLSGSGTGKLFF
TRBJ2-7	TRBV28	CASSPRQEYYELYF
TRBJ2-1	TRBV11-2	CASNLDRGGRFYNGQFF
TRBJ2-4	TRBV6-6	CASSYSTSGIAKNIKYF
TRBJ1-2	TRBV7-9	CASSDIRDRVDYGYTF
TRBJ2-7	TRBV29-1	CSAMTFGTGTPYERYF
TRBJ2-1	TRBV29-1	CSVTGTGNNEQLF
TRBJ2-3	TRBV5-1	CASRIQEGADTLYF
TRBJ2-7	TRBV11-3	CATREGLTSYEQYF
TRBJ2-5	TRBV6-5	CPSRRMRARETQYF
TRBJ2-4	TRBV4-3	CASSQDGLGSIQYF
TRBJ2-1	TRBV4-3	CASSQDRSGIHNEQSF
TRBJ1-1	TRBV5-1	CASSSRGHQNTESFF
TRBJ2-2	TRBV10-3	CAISEQGTGGRWTGEPFF
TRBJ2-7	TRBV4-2	CVSSQEAGSYEQYF
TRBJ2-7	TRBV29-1	CSAAPTELHEQYF
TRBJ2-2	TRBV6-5	CARSYMAGTGELFF
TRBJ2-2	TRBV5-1	CASGFGTRNTGEVFF
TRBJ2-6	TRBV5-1	CASSLFGQGVVTNVLTF
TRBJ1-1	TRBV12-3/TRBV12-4	CASKGPIGTEAFF
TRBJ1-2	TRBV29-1	CSVGPTTGFGYTF
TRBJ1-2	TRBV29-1	CSVREDTGPYGYTF
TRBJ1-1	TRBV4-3	CASSQTQGGSTEGFF
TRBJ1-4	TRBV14	CASSYSIEGKLFF